This T cell receptor beta chain was found in a study of memory B cells and T cells in multiple sclerosis. General study findings and limits: Shared clonotype counts depended on differing compartment clone-set sizes and were normalized.

The method was immunoSEQ multiplex PCR; TCRdb's version includes in-frame clones alone and lacks a portion of them. Of around 50,000 clones in the sample, over 70% were seen once. In regard to this clone: Its antigen is unidentified.

After stimulus-free culture, autoproliferating CFSE-dim and non-proliferating CFSE-high T cells were sequenced separately. Cultures began with some 49 million CFSE-labeled PBMCs, unstimulated for 7 to 8 days, with replicate wells pooled. CFSE at approximately 0.5 uM labeled the PBMCs, which were then cultured unstimulated. CDR1 is SGHRS and CDR2 is YFSETQ in the germline V gene. Between the trimmed V and J ends, which lost 4 bases and 3 bases, there was a span of 10 bases. The CDR3 loop spans 13 amino acids. The chain has TRBV5-1 and TRBJ1-1, with D unclear. Material for sequencing was PBMCs from blood kept in culture. The TCR sequence derives from a human donor with multiple sclerosis. CDR3 sequence (DNA): TGCGCCAGCAGCCTCCTTTCCTACACTGAAGCTTTCTTT. Residues: CASSLLSYTEAFF.